The 16 T cell receptor beta chains given below trace back to one sample, sequenced in a study of control samples from healthy donors and cancer patients (dated by TCRdb to the early 2020s). Receptor amplification or capture employed the immunoSEQ multiplex PCR assay. Imported from immuneACCESS, the table was reduced by TCRdb to in-frame sequences with V and J called. These copies leave out some clones; in studies compared against another copy, an unresolved V gene accounts for under half, and the cause of the remainder is not known. A total of under 200,000 clones appear in this sample, around 96% of them only once. The ten largest make up about 8.5% of the sample. Sequencing was carried out using blood. The receptors stem from a woman in her forties in good health.

The rearrangement joins TRBV5-6 to TRBJ2-7, with TRBD2 matching 7 bases. The CDR3 sequence is 14 residues long. Germline V gene data show CDR1 as SGHDT and CDR2 as YYEEEE. Unmatched junction bases numbered 2, after V lost 0 bases and J lost 2 bases. The CDR3 DNA follows: TGTGCCAGCAGCTTGGAACTAGCGCCCTACGAGCAGTACTTC. This codes for CASSLELAPYEQYF.

The V call is TRBV6-5, the J call TRBJ2-1; TRBD1 might be the D (6 bases). Trimming left V 7 bases short and J 5 bases short, with 18 bases between. This CDR3 is built from 15 residues. Germline CDR1 and CDR2: MNHEY and SVGAGI. The CDR3 is CASKKGLDRNNEQFF. In nucleotides, the CDR3 is TGTGCCAGCAAAAAAGGATTGGACAGAAACAATGAGCAGTTCTTC.

The chain combines TRBV27 with TRBJ1-5; D uncertain. Germline V CDR1 and CDR2: MNHEY, SMNVEV (reference sequence). Trimming shortened V by 6 bases and J by 0 bases, and 12 bases separated the two germline ends. The CDR3 totals 15 residues. The CDR3, as DNA: TGTGCCAGCAGAGCCCTTGAGGCTAGCAATCAGCCCCAGCATTTT. Amino acid sequence: CASRALEASNQPQHF.

This rearrangement joins TRBV10-1 to TRBJ1-1; D unresolved. The CDR3 contains 14 residues. Trimming took off 0 bases at V and 1 base at J, with 6 bases between the two ends. CDR1 and CDR2 (germline): WNHNN, SYGVQD (reference sequence). In DNA, the CDR3 is TGCGCCAGCAGTGAGTCAACAGAGAACACTGAAGCTTTCTTT. Amino acids: CASSESTENTEAFF.

V usage is TRBV3-1 (or the pseudogene TRBV3-2) and J usage is TRBJ1-3; the D is unclear. The germline gives CDR1 LGHDT, CDR2 YNNKEL (reference sequence). V lost 1 base to trimming and J lost 0 bases, with 7 bases between them. The CDR3 runs to 15 residues. The CDR3 sequence: CASSQVLSSGNTIYF. The CDR3 region has the DNA TGTGCCAGCAGCCAAGTTCTCAGCTCTGGAAACACCATATATTTT.

The chain combines TRBV10-3 with TRBJ2-1, with D possibly matching TRBD2 (6 bases). The CDR3 is 17 residues long. The V end lost 4 bases, the J end lost 1 base, and 17 bases lay between the germline ends. The V gene's germline CDR1 is ENHRY and CDR2 SYGVKD. CDR3 coding DNA: TGTGCCATCAGTGCCCAACCGGGACTGAATTCCTACAATGAGCAGTTCTTC. Protein: CAISAQPGLNSYNEQFF.

CDR3 bases: TGTGCCAGCAGCCCGCAGGGTTATCAGCCCCAGCATTTT. Protein: CASSPQGYQPQHF. V and J are TRBV11-2 and TRBJ1-5, with a possible D match to TRBD1 (5 bases). This CDR3 has 13 amino acids. Germline V gene sequence: CDR1 SGHAT, CDR2 FQNNGV. Trimming cost V 5 bases and J 5 bases, with 10 bases left between them.

The rearrangement uses TRBV2 and TRBJ2-1; TRBD2 matches 9 bases. Germline loops: CDR1 SNHLY, CDR2 FYNNEI. Germline trimming cut 2 bases from V and 2 bases from J; bases unmatched to any gene: 1. The CDR3 has 15 residues. In nucleotides, the CDR3 is TGTGCCAGCAGTGAAAGACTAGCGGCCTACAATGAGCAGTTCTTC. It codes for CASSERLAAYNEQFF.

V is TRBV3-1 (or the pseudogene TRBV3-2) and J is TRBJ1-1; a possible D gene is TRBD1 (5 bases). The V and J ends lost 4 bases and 1 base respectively, with 10 bases between them. Germline-derived CDR1 and CDR2 are LGHDT and YNNKEL (reference sequence). This CDR3 contains 14 residues. The CDR3 DNA reads as TGTGCCAGCAGCCGAGTTCAGGGGAACACTGAAGCTTTCTTT. Its translation is CASSRVQGNTEAFF.

The chain has TRBV7-9 and TRBJ1-3; D may be TRBD1 (5 bases). CDR3 length equals 14 residues. CDR1 and CDR2 from the germline V gene are SEHNR and FQNEAQ (reference sequence). V was shortened by 5 bases and J by 2 bases, with 10 bases between the two germline ends. CDR3 nucleotide sequence: TGTGCCAGCAGCCCGCAGGGTACTGGAAACACCATATATTTT. Encoded protein: CASSPQGTGNTIYF.

The V call is TRBV9, the J call TRBJ1-2; D not certain. There are 14 residues in the CDR3. V lost 0 bases to trimming and J lost 3 bases, with 9 bases between them. Germline V gives CDR1 SGDLS, CDR2 YYNGEE. For the CDR3, the DNA is TGTGCCAGCAGCGTAGATAGGAACTACTATGGCTACACCTTC. Residues: CASSVDRNYYGYTF.

The V call is TRBV11-2, the J call TRBJ2-5, with D tentatively TRBD1 or TRBD2 (5 bases each). The V and J ends lost 6 bases and 4 bases respectively, with 15 bases between them. There are 14 residues in the CDR3. Germline values: CDR1 SGHAT, CDR2 FQNNGV. CDR3 amino acids: CASSRGRMGETQYF. The CDR3 DNA reads as TGTGCCAGCAGTCGGGGACGGATGGGAGAGACCCAGTACTTC.

The chain is built from TRBV10-2 and TRBJ1-1; 9 nucleotides match TRBD1. The CDR3 runs to 16 residues. From germline, CDR1 is WSHSY and CDR2 SAAADI. Losses at the gene ends were 11 bases for V and 1 base for J; bases not matched to a gene: 14. CDR3 DNA: TGCGCCGTAACTAAACCGGGACAGGGATCGAACACTGAAGCTTTCTTT. Its protein product is CAVTKPGQGSNTEAFF.

The V gene is TRBV7-3, the J gene TRBJ1-6; 10 bases match TRBD1. The germline gives CDR1 SGHTA, CDR2 FQGTGA. Losses at the gene ends were 3 bases for V and 7 bases for J; bases not matched to a gene: 6. The CDR3 covers 16 residues. The CDR3: CASSLRGQGTNSPLHF. The CDR3 region has the DNA TGTGCCAGCAGCTTGAGGGGACAGGGGACAAATTCACCCCTCCACTTT. Filled out from reference TRBV7-3 and TRBJ1-6, the complete variable domain reads GAGVSQTPSNKVTEKGKYVELRCDPISGHTALYWYRQSLGQGPEFLIYFQGTGAADDSGLPNDRFFAVRPEGSVSTLKIQRTERGDSAVYLCASSLRGQGTNSPLHFGNGTRLTVT.

This chain connects TRBV7-3 to TRBJ1-1, with D perhaps TRBD1 (6 bases). Trimming stripped 5 bases from V and 1 base from J, with 8 bases between. The CDR3 consists of 13 residues. The V gene's germline CDR1 is SGHTA and CDR2 FQGTGA. CDR3: CASSQDRNTEAFF. CDR3 coding DNA: TGTGCCAGCAGCCAGGACAGGAACACTGAAGCTTTCTTT.

This clone was recorded a few times. The chain joins TRBV14 to TRBJ1-1; 11 bases map to TRBD1. Germline loops: CDR1 SGHDN, CDR2 FVKESK. The trim removed 3 bases at V and 10 bases at J, leaving 4 bases unmatched. The CDR3 runs to 13 residues. The chain's CDR3 is CASSQDRGLRAFF. CDR3 DNA: TGTGCCAGCAGCCAGGACAGGGGGCTGAGAGCTTTCTTT.